What follows are 19 T cell receptor beta chains derived from one specimen sequenced in a study of OX40 agonist ivuxolimab in advanced cancers. The assay was immunoSEQ multiplex PCR, and TCRdb's table has in-frame clones only and misses some. In the table there are around 80,000 clones, over 75% of which are singletons. The sample in question was CD4+ or CD8+ T cells sorted from blood, obtained in a trial of the OX40 agonist ivuxolimab. The origin of the receptors is an adult with an advanced solid tumor such as melanoma, head and neck, liver or kidney cancer.

This clone was picked up a small number of times. The rearrangement joins TRBV9 to TRBJ1-3; D gene ambiguous. Trimming cost V 1 base and J 0 bases, with 8 bases left between them. This CDR3 region has 15 residues. Germline V lookup: CDR1 SGDLS, CDR2 YYNGEE. CDR3 nucleotides: TGTGCCAGCAGCGTAACCGACGACTCTGGAAACACCATATATTTT. Its translation: CASSVTDDSGNTIYF.

V and J are TRBV7-2 and TRBJ2-3, with D possibly matching TRBD2 (6 bases). The CDR3 has 15 residues. CDR1 and CDR2 (germline): SGHTA, FQGNSA. V dropped 5 bases and J dropped 1 base, with 13 bases sitting between them. The CDR3 sequence: CASSPLRGGTDTQYF. Written as DNA, the CDR3 is TGTGCCAGCAGCCCCTTGCGGGGCGGCACAGATACGCAGTATTTT.

The rearrangement uses TRBV12-5 and TRBJ2-7; a possible D gene is TRBD2 (6 bases). CDR3 length: 13 residues. Trimming took off 2 bases at V and 5 bases at J, with 10 bases between the two ends. CDR1 is LGHNT, CDR2 FRNRAP, per germline. The CDR3 is CASGLPRGNEQYF. CDR3 DNA: TGTGCTAGTGGTTTGCCACGGGGGAACGAGCAGTACTTC.

A single count supports this clone. The chain employs TRBV6-6 and TRBJ2-1; D not resolved. The CDR3 consists of 14 residues. With 7 bases removed from V and 0 bases from J, the gap between germline ends came to 10 bases. CDR1 and CDR2 (germline): MNHNY, SVGAGI (reference sequence). In DNA form, the CDR3 reads TGTGCCAGCACCCCGACCTCCTCCTACAATGAGCAGTTCTTC. As protein: CASTPTSSYNEQFF.

The CDR3 here is CASSPAGYEQYF. CDR3 DNA sequence: TGTGCCAGCTCACCTGCGGGCTACGAGCAGTACTTC. V is TRBV18 and J is TRBJ2-7; maybe TRBD2 (5 bases). CDR1 KGHSH and CDR2 LQKENI come from the germline V gene. Trimming took off 3 bases at V and 3 bases at J, with 6 bases between the two ends. This CDR3 contains 12 residues.

The chain carries TRBV5-6 and TRBJ2-4; D uncertain. The CDR3 is made up of 13 amino acids. From germline, CDR1 is SGHDT and CDR2 YYEEEE. V was clipped by 4 bases and J by 13 bases, with 18 bases between them. CDR3 sequence: CASSPASGRSQYF. The CDR3 bases are TGTGCCAGCAGCCCCGCTTCCGGACGTAGCCAGTACTTC.

The chain has TRBV6-1 and TRBJ1-2; 8 nucleotides agree with TRBD1. The CDR3 is made up of 13 amino acids. V trimming: 7 bases; J trimming: 8 bases; junction bases outside the gene matches: 9. Germline V gives CDR1 MNHNS, CDR2 SASEGT. CDR3 protein: CASILSRGQGYTF. The CDR3 DNA sequence: TGTGCCAGCATTCTGTCCAGGGGGCAGGGCTACACCTTC.

The chain combines TRBV6-6 with TRBJ1-3, with 7 nucleotides matching TRBD1. The CDR3 loop spans 15 amino acids. V shed 5 bases, J shed 4 bases, and the junction held 8 bases outside the gene matches. The germline CDR1 and CDR2 sequences are MNHNY and SVGAGI (reference sequence). CDR3 region: CASSPTTGTGNTIYF. The CDR3 nucleotides read TGTGCCAGCAGTCCCACGACAGGGACGGGAAACACCATATATTTT.

The rearrangement links TRBV19 to TRBJ2-7; D possibly matches TRBD1 or TRBD2 (5 bases each). This CDR3 has 14 amino acids. The V end lost 4 bases, the J end lost 2 bases, and 12 bases lay between the germline ends. CDR1 and CDR2 (germline): LNHDA, SQIVND (reference sequence). Here the CDR3 reads CASSNRDGAYEQYF. The CDR3 region has the DNA TGTGCCAGTAGTAACCGGGACGGAGCCTACGAGCAGTACTTC.

The V gene is TRBV7-3, the J gene TRBJ2-3; no definite D call. The CDR3 covers 14 residues. The germline V and J ends were trimmed by 1 base and 3 bases, with 8 bases remaining between them. Germline V lookup: CDR1 SGHTA, CDR2 FQGTGA. CDR3 nucleotides: TGTGCCAGCAGCTTAAGCCCACTGACAGATACGCAGTATTTT. It codes for CASSLSPLTDTQYF.

The chain is built from TRBV11-3 and TRBJ1-1; D uncertain. Germline lookup yields CDR1 SGHNT and CDR2 YENEEA. The CDR3 is 13 amino acids. Trimming removed 5 bases from V and 10 bases from J, with 17 bases in between. The CDR3 DNA reads as TGTGCCAGCAGCCCTCTTGAGGAGAGTTTAGCTTTCTTT. Its translation is CASSPLEESLAFF. The variable domain in full, completed from reference TRBV11-3 and TRBJ1-1, reads EAGVVQSPRYKIIEKKQPVAFWCNPISGHNTLYWYLQNLGQGPELLIRYENEEAVDDSQLPKDRFSAERLKGVDSTLKIQPAELGDSAVYLCASSPLEESLAFFGQGTRLTVV.

V usage is TRBV6-1 and J usage is TRBJ2-5; 8 nucleotides match TRBD1. The end of the DNA fits TRBJ2-7 better, so the J call may be wrong. This CDR3 has 15 amino acids. Germline values: CDR1 MNHNS, CDR2 SASEGT. In DNA, the CDR3 is TGTGCCAGCACTTCGTCCGGGACAGGTTCCTACGAGCAGTACTTC. This gives the protein CASTSSGTGSYEQYF.

The chain employs TRBV28 and TRBJ2-3; 11 bases match TRBD2. V lost 6 bases to trimming and J lost 7 bases; unmatched junction nucleotides: 15. CDR3 size: 17 residues. Germline lookup yields CDR1 MDHEN and CDR2 SYDVKM. The CDR3 loop reads CASSLPYIAGGPNTQYF. Written as DNA, the CDR3 is TGTGCCAGCAGCCTTCCTTATATAGCGGGAGGGCCCAATACGCAGTATTTT.

This chain connects TRBV6-5 to TRBJ2-2; possibly TRBD1 for D (5 bases). The length of the CDR3 is 14 residues. Germline V gene lookup returns CDR1 MNHEY and CDR2 SVGAGI. The V and J ends lost 7 bases and 0 bases respectively, with 9 bases between them. The CDR3 DNA sequence: TGTGCCAGCAAAACGACAGCGAACACCGGGGAGCTGTTTTTT. Amino acid sequence: CASKTTANTGELFF.

The gene calls are TRBV18 and TRBJ1-1; the D gene is possibly TRBD1 (6 bases). The CDR3 sequence is 17 residues long. V was pared by 6 bases and J by 1 base, with 21 bases between. CDR1 and CDR2 (germline): KGHSH, LQKENI. The CDR3 is CASSPSPIDRRNTEAFF. CDR3 sequence (DNA): TGTGCCAGCTCTCCCTCCCCCATAGACAGGCGGAACACTGAAGCTTTCTTT.

The chain uses TRBV11-2 and TRBJ2-7; no clear D gene. The V gene lost 0 bases and the J gene lost 1 base, with 10 bases spanning the gap. Germline CDR1 is SGHAT and CDR2 is FQNNGV. The CDR3 covers 15 residues. For the CDR3, the DNA is TGTGCCAGCAGCTTAGAGGTAGGCCTTTCCTACGAGCAGTACTTC. Amino acid sequence: CASSLEVGLSYEQYF.

The V gene is TRBV19, the J gene TRBJ1-5; tentative D call: TRBD1 (6 bases). Trimming took off 6 bases at V and 4 bases at J, with 13 bases between the two ends. This CDR3 region has 14 residues. Germline V gives CDR1 LNHDA, CDR2 SQIVND (reference sequence). This CDR3 is CASRNYRENQPQHF. In DNA, the CDR3 is TGTGCCAGTAGAAACTACAGGGAGAATCAGCCCCAGCATTTT.

This chain uses TRBV7-9 with TRBJ1-4; TRBD1 might be the D (5 bases). Germline V gives CDR1 SEHNR, CDR2 FQNEAQ (reference sequence). The CDR3 loop spans 15 amino acids. The V end lost 5 bases, the J end lost 5 bases, and 15 bases lay between the germline ends. CDR3 nucleotides: TGTGCCAGCAGCCCCATGGAGGGACCAAATGAAAAACTGTTTTTT. This encodes CASSPMEGPNEKLFF.

Turning to this clone: Within the sample, other DNA sequences also encode this same CDR3. The chain carries TRBV15 and TRBJ1-5; the D is unclear. Trimming removed 0 bases at V and 3 bases at J, with 9 bases between. Germline-derived CDR1 and CDR2 are LNHNV and YYDKDF (reference sequence). The CDR3 is made up of 15 amino acids. This chain's CDR3 is CATSRDKGYNQPQHF. The CDR3 DNA reads as TGTGCCACCAGCAGAGATAAAGGGTACAATCAGCCCCAGCATTTT.